The 6 T cell receptor beta chains presented below share a single source sample, sequenced in a study of CXCR3-negative and CXCR3-positive naive CD8 T cells. Preparation of TRB cDNA libraries relied on 5' RACE carrying UMI labels. Each CDR3 protein gets one entry in TCRdb, which reprocessed the 5' RACE reads and gives no DNA. Across 40,000 to 50,000 distinct CDR3 sequences, the top ten clones capture 2% to 2.5% of the sample. The specimen sequenced was naive CXCR3- CD8+ T cells from blood. The subset denotes: CD45RO-CCR7+CD27+CD95- naive CD8+ T cells lacking CXCR3 (TNR3-). Every receptor here comes from a human donor in good health. Some clones in this sample may be carry-over from other donors' samples.

The CDR3 is CASSFTEGPGELFF. The chain couples TRBV12-3 or TRBV12-4 to TRBJ2-2; the D call of TRBD2 rests on TCRdb alone, since no DNA is present to check it. This CDR3 has 14 residues.

V is TRBV12-3 or TRBV12-4 and J is TRBJ1-5. There are 13 residues in the CDR3. The CDR3 loop reads CASSMGWNQPQHF.

The chain couples TRBV12-3 or TRBV12-4 to TRBJ1-2; TCRdb returns TRBD1, unconfirmable since there is no DNA. The CDR3 is made up of 14 amino acids. This chain's CDR3 is CASSIRDTGYGYTF.

The chain joins TRBV5-5 to TRBJ2-1; there is no DNA to check the TCRdb D call of TRBD2. The CDR3 is 17 residues long. Germline V gives CDR1 SGHKS, CDR2 YYEKEE (reference sequence). CDR3 protein: CASSLDQLVLVYNEQFF.

The chain employs TRBV25-1 and TRBJ1-2; TCRdb picks TRBD1, but there is no DNA to check that call. The length of the CDR3 is 15 residues. Germline-derived CDR1 and CDR2 are MGHDK and SYGVNS. The CDR3 here is CASSDTGQGSYGYTF.

The chain has TRBV29-1 and TRBJ2-2; TCRdb names TRBD1, which stays unverified in the absence of DNA. The CDR3 totals 13 residues. Germline V gene sequence: CDR1 SQVTM, CDR2 ANQGSEA. The CDR3: CSVVGGDTGELFF.